Sequencing of this T cell receptor beta chain was carried out in a study of blood T cell repertoires in COVID-19. The wider study: PBMCs, B-cell-depleted T cells, or T cells were the source of the cDNA or gDNA that made up the material.

In the authors' methods: For nucleated cells, counts were estimated from reference gene primer amplification. Sequencing used immunoSEQ multiplex PCR; TCRdb keeps in-frame clones, though not all of them. The V and J calls and clone size come from that table; D and trimming were worked out from the DNA. This sample has 85,000 to 110,000 clones; more than 85% occur once, and the top ten carry more than 5%. This clonotype was sampled from a human donor in a cohort sampled during active COVID-19. Sequencing input: peripheral blood.

The CDR3 nucleotides read TGTGCCAGCAGCGGTGAGATGAAGAACACTGAAGCTTTCTTT. Protein product: CASSGEMKNTEAFF. The rearrangement joins TRBV11-2 to TRBJ1-1; D is unresolved. Trimming took 5 bases from V and 1 from J, leaving 11 bases between them. Germline V CDR1 and CDR2: SGHAT, FQNNGV. The length of the CDR3 is 14 residues.